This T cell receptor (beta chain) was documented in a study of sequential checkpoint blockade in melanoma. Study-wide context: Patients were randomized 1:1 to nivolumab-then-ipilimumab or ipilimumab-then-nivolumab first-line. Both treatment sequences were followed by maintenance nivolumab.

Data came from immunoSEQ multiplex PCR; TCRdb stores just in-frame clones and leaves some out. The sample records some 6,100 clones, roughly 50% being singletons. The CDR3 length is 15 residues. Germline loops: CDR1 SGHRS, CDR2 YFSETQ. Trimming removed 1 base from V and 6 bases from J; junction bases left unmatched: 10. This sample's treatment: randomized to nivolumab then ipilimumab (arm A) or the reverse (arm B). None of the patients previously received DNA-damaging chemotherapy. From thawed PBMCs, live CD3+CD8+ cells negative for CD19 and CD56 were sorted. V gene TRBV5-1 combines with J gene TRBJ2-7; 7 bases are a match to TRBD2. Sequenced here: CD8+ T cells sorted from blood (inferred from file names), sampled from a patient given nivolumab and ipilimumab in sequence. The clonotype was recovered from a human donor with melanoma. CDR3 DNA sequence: TGCGCCAGCAGCTTGTGGGATCCGACGGGAGGCGAGCAGTACTTC. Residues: CASSLWDPTGGEQYF.